The next 28 T cell receptor beta chains were all read from a single sample in a study of T cells in localized non-small cell lung cancer. Data came from immunoSEQ multiplex PCR; TCRdb stores just in-frame clones and leaves some out. The table has approximately 52,000 clones, around 77% seen once; the top ten hold 17%. The sequencing used peripheral blood, collected before any cancer treatment. The source is a man between 35 and 75 years old with stage I squamous cell lung carcinoma.

Only a few counts were recorded for this clone. V is TRBV11-3 and J is TRBJ1-6, with D uncertain. Germline V gene lookup returns CDR1 SGHNT and CDR2 YENEEA. Trimming shortened V by 4 bases and J by 10 bases, and 8 bases separated the two germline ends. The CDR3 length is 12 residues. The CDR3 bases are TGTGCCAGCAGCTCAAACTTCTCACCCCTCCACTTT. It is translated as CASSSNFSPLHF. The whole variable domain, filled in from reference TRBV11-3 and TRBJ1-6, reads EAGVVQSPRYKIIEKKQPVAFWCNPISGHNTLYWYLQNLGQGPELLIRYENEEAVDDSQLPKDRFSAERLKGVDSTLKIQPAELGDSAVYLCASSSNFSPLHFGNGTRLTVT.

The chain recombines TRBV2 with TRBJ2-7, with 11 nucleotides matching TRBD2. CDR3 length equals 15 residues. V lost 4 bases and J lost 4; bases outside the gene matches: 6. Looked up from germline, CDR1 is SNHLY and CDR2 is FYNNEI. This chain's CDR3 is CASSGLTSGVYEQYF. DNA of the CDR3: TGTGCCAGCAGTGGTCTGACTAGCGGGGTTTACGAGCAGTACTTC.

The chain employs TRBV27 and TRBJ2-6; the D gene is possibly TRBD1 (6 bases). Trimming took 2 bases from V and 1 from J, leaving 6 bases between them. Germline CDR1 and CDR2: MNHEY and SMNVEV (reference sequence). The CDR3 covers 15 residues. DNA of the CDR3: TGTGCCAGCAGTTTAGGACAGTCTGGGGCCAACGTCCTGACTTTC. Translated: CASSLGQSGANVLTF.

This clone occurred a few times. The genes are TRBV7-7 and TRBJ2-5; D remains unclear. This CDR3 is built from 11 residues. V was shortened by 4 bases and J by 4 bases, with 4 bases between the two germline ends. Germline V CDR1 and CDR2: SSHAT, FNYEAQ (reference sequence). The CDR3 loop is CASSSGETQYF. As DNA, the CDR3 is TGTGCCAGCAGCTCGGGAGAGACCCAGTACTTC.

The chain has TRBV2 and TRBJ1-3; D gene ambiguous. Germline assignment: CDR1 SNHLY and CDR2 FYNNEI. The CDR3 length is 16 residues. V was shortened by 4 bases and J by 0 bases, with 13 bases between the two germline ends. CDR3 amino acids: CASSVGRWTSGNTIYF. The CDR3 nucleotides are TGTGCCAGCAGTGTGGGCAGATGGACCTCTGGAAACACCATATATTTT.

The rearrangement uses TRBV30 and TRBJ2-6; D perhaps matches TRBD2 (5 bases). Trimming cost V 0 bases and J 4 bases, with 10 bases left between them. Germline V lookup: CDR1 GTSNPN, CDR2 SVGIG (reference sequence). The CDR3 totals 15 residues. The CDR3 region is CAWSVLGLGANVLTF. The CDR3 coding sequence is TGTGCCTGGAGTGTACTAGGGCTAGGGGCCAACGTCCTGACTTTC.

The count of this clone is one. The V call is TRBV9, the J call TRBJ2-6; D might be TRBD1 (5 bases). Germline V gives CDR1 SGDLS, CDR2 YYNGEE. The CDR3 covers 17 residues. Trimming stripped 6 bases from V and 1 base from J, with 17 bases between. CDR3 bases: TGTGCCAGCACCGAGTCGCAGGGTGGATCTGGGGCCAACGTCCTGACTTTC. Amino acids: CASTESQGGSGANVLTF.

The chain has TRBV18 and TRBJ2-7, with 7 positions matching TRBD1. Germline V gene data show CDR1 as KGHSH and CDR2 as LQKENI. Trimming took 6 bases from V and 4 from J; bases not matched to a gene: 12. The CDR3 is 15 amino acids. The CDR3 loop is CASSAHRGQPYEQYF. DNA for the CDR3: TGTGCCAGCTCGGCCCACAGGGGCCAACCGTACGAGCAGTACTTC.

The chain links TRBV28 to TRBJ2-5; D is unresolved. The CDR3 runs 11 residues. Per the germline V gene, CDR1 is MDHEN and CDR2 is SYDVKM. Trimming shortened V by 3 bases and J by 5 bases, and 4 bases separated the two germline ends. CDR3 amino acids: CASSFVETQYF. CDR3 nucleotides: TGTGCCAGCAGTTTCGTGGAGACCCAGTACTTC.

V usage is TRBV18 and J usage is TRBJ2-4; possibly TRBD2 for D (7 bases). Trimming removed 2 bases at V and 8 bases at J, with 10 bases between. The germline V gene has CDR1 KGHSH and CDR2 LQKENI. This CDR3 spans 13 amino acids. CDR3 in amino acids: CASSPEGGDIQYF. CDR3 nucleotide sequence: TGTGCCAGCTCACCAGAGGGGGGGGACATTCAGTACTTC.

The gene calls are TRBV7-9 and TRBJ2-7; unclear D gene. Germline CDR1 and CDR2: SEHNR and FQNEAQ (reference sequence). The CDR3 has 12 amino acids. The ends were cut back, 5 bases at V and 3 bases at J, with 8 bases in the middle. The CDR3 loop is CASSLVIYEQYF. The DNA of the CDR3 is TGTGCCAGCAGCCTCGTCATCTACGAGCAGTACTTC.

This chain uses TRBV4-1 with TRBJ1-5, with a weak D call TRBD1 (6 bases). The CDR3 covers 15 residues. The V gene lost 1 base and the J gene lost 1 base, with 8 bases spanning the gap. Germline CDR1 is MGHRA and CDR2 is YSYEKL. The CDR3 protein is CASSQVQGSNQPQHF. CDR3 in DNA: TGCGCCAGCAGCCAAGTACAGGGAAGCAATCAGCCCCAGCATTTT.

The CDR3, as DNA: TGCGCCAGCAGCCTTGGGACTAGCGGTTCCGTAGATACGCAGTATTTT. Protein: CASSLGTSGSVDTQYF. The chain recombines TRBV5-1 with TRBJ2-3; TRBD2 matches at 11 bases. CDR1 and CDR2 from the germline V gene are SGHRS and YFSETQ. This CDR3 has 16 residues. V lost 4 bases, J lost 5 bases, and 9 bases stayed unmatched.

The CDR3 reads CASSERSYDSFYEQYF. The CDR3 DNA follows: TGTGCCAGCAGTGAACGCTCATATGACAGTTTCTACGAGCAGTACTTC. V usage is TRBV6-1 and J usage is TRBJ2-7; weak D call: TRBD1 (5 bases). This CDR3 is built from 16 residues. Germline-derived CDR1 and CDR2 are MNHNS and SASEGT. Trimming cost V 2 bases and J 3 bases, with 17 bases left between them.

The V gene is TRBV6-1, the J gene TRBJ1-2; D might be TRBD1 (5 bases). Trimming removed 6 bases at V and 8 bases at J, with 13 bases between. Per germline, CDR1 MNHNS and CDR2 SASEGT. CDR3 length: 12 amino acids. The DNA of the CDR3 is TGTGCCAGCAGGGGGAACTACAGGGGCTACACCTTC. Translating gives CASRGNYRGYTF.

This chain joins TRBV9 and TRBJ2-7; D possibly matches TRBD1 or TRBD2 (7 bases each). Trimming pared 0 bases from V and 3 bases from J, leaving 16 bases between. The CDR3 runs to 16 residues. Per the germline V gene, CDR1 is SGDLS and CDR2 is YYNGEE. CDR3 region: CASSVGSGGAFYEQYF. The CDR3 region has the DNA TGTGCCAGCAGCGTAGGGTCAGGGGGGGCTTTCTACGAGCAGTACTTC. Full variable domain (outside the CDR3, taken from reference TRBV9 and TRBJ2-7): DSGVTQTPKHLITATGQRVTLRCSPRSGDLSVYWYQQSLDQGLQFLIQYYNGEERAKGNILERFSAQQFPDLHSELNLSSLELGDSALYFCASSVGSGGAFYEQYFGPGTRLTVT.

The chain couples TRBV28 to TRBJ2-7, with D unresolved. The V gene's germline CDR1 is MDHEN and CDR2 SYDVKM. The CDR3 runs to 11 residues. V lost 5 bases and J 6 bases, leaving 8 bases between the germline ends. As DNA, the CDR3 is TGTGCCAGCAGTACCTACCCCGAGCAGTACTTC. Translation: CASSTYPEQYF. Variable domain in full (rest from reference TRBV28 and TRBJ2-7): DVKVTQSSRYLVKRTGEKVFLECVQDMDHENMFWYRQDPGLGLRLIYFSYDVKMKEKGDIPEGYSVSREKKERFSLILESASTNQTSMYLCASSTYPEQYFGPGTRLTVT.

This clone was counted only a few times. The chain has TRBV30 and TRBJ1-6; a weak D match, TRBD1 (6 bases). The germline gives CDR1 GTSNPN, CDR2 SVGIG (reference sequence). V was clipped by 4 bases and J by 4 bases, with 11 bases between them. The CDR3 runs 14 residues. In nucleotides, the CDR3 is TGTGCCTGGACCGTACAGGGATATAATTCACCCCTCCACTTT. Encoded protein: CAWTVQGYNSPLHF.

The V and J genes are TRBV6-4 and TRBJ1-2; D gene uncertain. This CDR3 has 14 residues. V was trimmed by 0 bases and J by 8 bases, leaving 13 bases between them. The germline V gene has CDR1 MRHNA and CDR2 SNTAGT. CDR3 region: CASSDSIGWGGYTF. Written as DNA, the CDR3 is TGTGCCAGCAGTGACTCGATAGGGTGGGGAGGCTACACCTTC.

This clone appeared a single time. V usage is TRBV28 and J usage is TRBJ2-3; TRBD2 matches at 11 bases. Germline trimming cut 8 bases from V and 2 bases from J; bases unmatched to any gene: 15. Germline CDR1 reads MDHEN; CDR2 reads SYDVKM. The CDR3 spans 18 residues. CDR3 DNA: TGTGCCAGCCGATCCGGTCTAGCGGGGGGCCTCTACACAGATACGCAGTATTTT. This encodes CASRSGLAGGLYTDTQYF. Supplemented by reference TRBV28 and TRBJ2-3, the full variable domain reads DVKVTQSSRYLVKRTGEKVFLECVQDMDHENMFWYRQDPGLGLRLIYFSYDVKMKEKGDIPEGYSVSREKKERFSLILESASTNQTSMYLCASRSGLAGGLYTDTQYFGPGTRLTVL.

This sequence joins TRBV11-3 and TRBJ2-1; the match to TRBD1 covers 7 bases. The ends lost 5 bases at V and 3 bases at J; junction bases unmatched: 4. Germline V gene lookup returns CDR1 SGHNT and CDR2 YENEEA. The CDR3 loop spans 14 amino acids. CDR3 loop: CASSLRDSYNEQFF. The CDR3 DNA sequence: TGTGCCAGCAGCCTCCGGGACAGCTACAATGAGCAGTTCTTC.

This clone has only a few counts. In DNA, the CDR3 is TGTGCCAGCAGTGACTTTTCACCCCTCCACTTT. It is translated as CASSDFSPLHF. The chain recombines TRBV2 with TRBJ1-6; D unresolved. With 3 bases removed from V and 9 bases from J, the gap between germline ends came to 3 bases. There are 11 residues in the CDR3. Germline V gene lookup returns CDR1 SNHLY and CDR2 FYNNEI.

V is TRBV28 and J is TRBJ2-1; D is ambiguous. Trimming took 2 bases from V and 8 from J, leaving 16 bases between them. The CDR3 has 15 amino acids. Germline loops: CDR1 MDHEN, CDR2 SYDVKM. CDR3 in amino acids: CASSLVSGQVYEQFF. The CDR3 nucleotides read TGTGCCAGCAGTTTAGTATCGGGTCAGGTCTATGAGCAGTTCTTC.

The chain joins TRBV2 to TRBJ2-7; TRBD2 matches at 7 bases. Trimming at V came to 4 bases and at J to 12 bases, leaving 9 bases not matched to a gene. This CDR3 is built from 12 residues. Germline values: CDR1 SNHLY, CDR2 FYNNEI. CDR3 sequence reads: CASSGERGGPYF. The CDR3 DNA reads as TGTGCCAGCAGTGGGGAGCGGGGCGGCCCGTACTTC.

This clone was counted once. In DNA form, the CDR3 reads TGTGCCAGCAGCCGTGGAGGAAACACCATATATTTT. Its translation: CASSRGGNTIYF. V and J are TRBV6-5 and TRBJ1-3, with D unresolved. CDR1 is MNHEY, CDR2 SVGAGI, per germline. The CDR3 is 12 amino acids. The V end lost 6 bases, the J end lost 4 bases, and 7 bases lay between the germline ends.

The V and J genes are TRBV7-9 and TRBJ1-3, with D uncertain. The germline V and J ends were trimmed by 3 bases and 0 bases, with 15 bases remaining between them. The CDR3 totals 17 residues. Germline CDR1 is SEHNR and CDR2 is FQNEAQ (reference sequence). The CDR3 sequence is CASSLTTDPGSGNTIYF. The CDR3 region has the DNA TGTGCCAGCAGCTTGACAACAGACCCAGGCTCTGGAAACACCATATATTTT.

CDR3 in DNA: TGTGCCTGGAGTGTACCAACAGGGGGAGGTCAGCCCCAGCATTTT. It is translated as CAWSVPTGGGQPQHF. This chain uses TRBV30 with TRBJ1-5; 8 nucleotides line up with TRBD1. The CDR3 runs to 15 residues. Unmatched junction bases numbered 7, after V lost 0 bases and J lost 6 bases. The germline CDR1 and CDR2 sequences are GTSNPN and SVGIG (reference sequence).

This chain connects TRBV7-9 to TRBJ2-3; unclear D gene. Trimming pared 0 bases from V and 4 bases from J, leaving 5 bases between. Germline loops: CDR1 SEHNR, CDR2 FQNEAQ (reference sequence). The CDR3 sequence is 13 residues long. CDR3 protein: CASSLAVADTQYF. Written as DNA, the CDR3 is TGTGCCAGCAGCTTAGCGGTGGCAGATACGCAGTATTTT.